These 17 T cell receptor beta chains were all obtained from the same sample, sequenced in a study of cytotoxic CD8 clonotypes in ibrutinib-treated CLL. Measured with immunoSEQ multiplex PCR; TCRdb has only the in-frame clones, and not every one. Among 150,000 to 250,000 clones, over 60% were seen once, and the ten largest hold about an eighth. The sequencing here drew on PBMCs, taken after 24 months of ibrutinib treatment. The receptors were sampled from a human donor with chronic lymphocytic leukemia.

V usage is TRBV6-5 and J usage is TRBJ2-2; unclear D gene. V lost 6 bases to trimming and J lost 6 bases, with 17 bases between them. The V gene's germline CDR1 is MNHEY and CDR2 SVGAGI. The CDR3 sequence is 15 residues long. CDR3 protein: CASRQPGAWPGELFF. The CDR3 DNA sequence: TGTGCCAGCAGACAACCGGGCGCGTGGCCCGGGGAGCTGTTTTTT.

This clone was seen a few times. This rearrangement joins TRBV10-1 to TRBJ2-5, with D perhaps TRBD1 (6 bases). CDR1 is WNHNN, CDR2 SYGVQD, per germline (reference sequence). CDR3 size: 14 residues. V was trimmed by 2 bases and J by 4 bases, leaving 11 bases between them. The CDR3 nucleotides are TGCGCCAGCAGTGAGAGGCAGGGGCGAGAGACCCAGTACTTC. Its translation: CASSERQGRETQYF.

The chain has TRBV29-1 and TRBJ2-3; possible D gene TRBD2, 6 bases. V gave up 7 bases and J gave up 3 bases, with 11 bases separating them. This CDR3 is built from 12 residues. CDR1 and CDR2 (germline): SQVTM, ANQGSEA. The DNA for the CDR3 is TGCAGCGGTTCCGGGACTACAGATACGCAGTATTTT. Its translation is CSGSGTTDTQYF.

The CDR3 loop reads CAWSVQGAHSGNTIYF. The CDR3 nucleotides are TGTGCCTGGAGTGTGCAGGGGGCCCACTCTGGAAACACCATATATTTT. The chain joins TRBV30 to TRBJ1-3, with 8 positions matching TRBD1. The V gene end was trimmed by 0 bases and the J gene end by 0 bases; junction bases not matched to a gene: 4. Germline V gene data show CDR1 as GTSNPN and CDR2 as SVGIG (reference sequence). The CDR3 runs to 16 residues.

This clone turned up a few times. The CDR3 spells CATSGGTRGQPQHF. CDR3 nucleotide sequence: TGTGCCACCAGCGGCGGGACAAGAGGTCAGCCCCAGCATTTT. This chain links TRBV15 with TRBJ1-5; a possible D gene is TRBD1 (6 bases). The CDR3 spans 14 residues. With 5 bases removed from V and 6 bases from J, the gap between germline ends came to 14 bases. CDR1 is LNHNV and CDR2 is YYDKDF in the germline V gene (reference sequence).

The chain's CDR3 is CAWTLDSNFYEQYF. CDR3 coding DNA: TGTGCCTGGACCCTAGACAGTAATTTCTACGAGCAGTACTTC. The chain uses TRBV30 and TRBJ2-7, with a possible D match to TRBD1 (5 bases). The CDR3 is 14 amino acids. Trimming removed 4 bases at V and 3 bases at J, with 16 bases between. Germline CDR1 GTSNPN, CDR2 SVGIG (reference sequence). Full variable domain (remainder filled in from reference TRBV30 and TRBJ2-7): SQTIHQWPATLVQPVGSPLSLECTVEGTSNPNLYWYRQAAGRGLQLLFYSVGIGQISSEVPQNLSASRPQDRQFILSSKKLLLSDSGFYLCAWTLDSNFYEQYFGPGTRLTVT.

The rearrangement joins TRBV5-1 to TRBJ2-1; 9 bases align to TRBD1. CDR3 length: 15 amino acids. Germline CDR1 and CDR2: SGHRS and YFSETQ. The junction had 4 bases not matched to a gene; V was cut back by 2 bases and J by 4 bases. DNA of the CDR3: TGCGCCAGCAGCTTTTCCGGGACAGGGTACAATGAGCAGTTCTTC. Its translation is CASSFSGTGYNEQFF.

This clone has only a few counts. The V gene is TRBV5-1, the J gene TRBJ2-1; D is possibly TRBD1 (5 bases). CDR1 and CDR2 (germline): SGHRS, YFSETQ. V shed 0 bases and J shed 0 bases, with 7 bases lying between them. The CDR3 extends over 15 amino acids. The CDR3 nucleotides read TGCGCCAGCAGCTTGGAGGGGCACTCCTACAATGAGCAGTTCTTC. Translation gives CASSLEGHSYNEQFF.

The chain couples TRBV11-2 to TRBJ2-7, with 7 bases aligning to TRBD2. Germline loops: CDR1 SGHAT, CDR2 FQNNGV. The junction had 2 bases not matched to a gene; V was cut back by 0 bases and J by 0 bases. This CDR3 has 15 amino acids. This CDR3 is CASSLEGGGSYEQYF. CDR3 in DNA: TGTGCCAGCAGCTTAGAGGGCGGGGGCTCCTACGAGCAGTACTTC.

J is TRBJ2-7 and V is TRBV4-1; TRBD1 matches 7 bases. This CDR3 spans 14 amino acids. Germline trimming cut 4 bases from V and 3 bases from J; bases unmatched to any gene: 6. Germline V gene lookup returns CDR1 MGHRA and CDR2 YSYEKL. The DNA of the CDR3 is TGCGCCAGCAGCCTACGACAGGGAAGCTACGAGCAGTACTTC. Translation gives CASSLRQGSYEQYF.

The V and J genes are TRBV7-2 and TRBJ2-5; the D is unclear. The CDR3 has 14 residues. The V end lost 2 bases, the J end lost 1 base, and 8 bases lay between the germline ends. CDR1 and CDR2 from the germline V gene are SGHTA and FQGNSA. In nucleotides, the CDR3 is TGTGCCAGCAGCTTAAGTCAGGCCCAAGAGACCCAGTACTTC. It codes for CASSLSQAQETQYF.

This CDR3 is CASRALNSGNTIYF. CDR3 coding DNA: TGTGCCAGCCGGGCCCTAAACTCTGGAAACACCATATATTTT. This chain joins TRBV27 and TRBJ1-3, with D unclear. The ends were cut back, 8 bases at V and 0 bases at J, with 11 bases in the middle. The CDR3 is 14 amino acids. Per the germline V gene, CDR1 is MNHEY and CDR2 is SMNVEV (reference sequence).

The J gene is TRBJ2-1, the V gene TRBV6-4; D ambiguous. There are 16 residues in the CDR3. V was shortened by 0 bases and J by 2 bases, with 11 bases between the two germline ends. The germline V gene encodes CDR1 MRHNA and CDR2 SNTAGT. For the CDR3, the DNA is TGTGCCAGCAGTGACTCTGCTAGGCTACCCTACAATGAGCAGTTCTTC. Translating gives CASSDSARLPYNEQFF.

The chain is built from TRBV7-2 and TRBJ2-5; no definite D call. V was pared by 1 base and J by 0 bases, with 9 bases between. This CDR3 has 15 residues. From germline, CDR1 is SGHTA and CDR2 FQGNSA. CDR3 sequence (DNA): TGTGCCAGCAGCTTAGATGAAGGGTACCAAGAGACCCAGTACTTC. It codes for CASSLDEGYQETQYF.

V gene TRBV9 combines with J gene TRBJ2-1, with TRBD2 matching 11 bases. The CDR3 runs 16 residues. The trim removed 3 bases at V and 1 base at J, leaving 3 bases unmatched. Germline V gene lookup returns CDR1 SGDLS and CDR2 YYNGEE. CDR3 loop: CASSAGLAVSYNEQFF. The CDR3 DNA sequence: TGTGCCAGCAGCGCGGGACTAGCGGTTTCCTACAATGAGCAGTTCTTC.

V usage is TRBV21-1 and J usage is TRBJ1-5; no check of the table's D call, TRBD1, against the DNA was made. TRBV21-1 is deemed a pseudogene. The CDR3 is made up of 15 amino acids. CDR3 residues: CASSTTQGGNQPQHF. The CDR3 DNA reads as TGTGCCAGCAGCACTACACAGGGCGGCAATCAGCCCCAGCATTTT.

The chain links TRBV7-2 to TRBJ2-5; 7 nucleotides line up with TRBD1. V trimming: 4 bases; J trimming: 5 bases; junction bases outside the gene matches: 1. Germline loops: CDR1 SGHTA, CDR2 FQGNSA. CDR3 length equals 12 residues. The CDR3 reads CASSYRGETQYF. CDR3 nucleotide sequence: TGTGCCAGCAGCTACAGGGGTGAGACCCAGTACTTC.